This TCR beta chain was identified during a study of shared clonotypes between healthy human individuals. Profiled with immunoSEQ multiplex PCR; TCRdb holds only in-frame clones, not every one. Found here are about 2.4 million clones, approximately 93% of them singletons; the top ten hold more than 0.35%. The germline V and J ends were trimmed by 0 bases and 5 bases, with 7 bases remaining between them. The germline V gene encodes CDR1 ENHRY and CDR2 SYGVKD. This CDR3 comprises 13 residues. The chain links TRBV10-3 to TRBJ2-5, with D unclear. The receptor comes from a man between 18 and 29 years old in good health. Some clones in this sample may be carry-over from other donors' samples. The specimen sequenced was naive CD4+ T cells from PBMCs. Subset denoted: CD45RA+ positively selected. CDR3 loop: CAISESLGETQYF. The CDR3 DNA is TGTGCCATCAGTGAGTCTCTCGGGGAGACCCAGTACTTC.